These T cell receptor beta chains were read from a single sample in a study of cytomegalovirus exposure and HLA in healthy donors. The data were produced by immunoSEQ multiplex PCR, yet TCRdb's version contains in-frame clones alone and is incomplete. The repertoire holds some 150,000 clones, with about 95% as singletons. The source material was PBMCs. The receptors were gathered from a man between 18 and 35 years old in good health and CMV-seropositive. The CDR3 runs from the conserved cysteine through the conserved F or W. The order of the fields is J gene, V gene, D gene, clone size, CDR3 protein, CDR3 DNA. The D gene is left open where the match is weak. Not all rows give a size; the values are once, few, many and, for expanded clones, a class.

TRBJ2-7,TRBV28,.,.,CASRRVGAFYEQYF,TGTGCCAGCAGACGGGTGGGAGCCTTCTACGAGCAGTACTTC
TRBJ1-5,TRBV30,.,.,CAWSVGQLSNQPQHF,TGTGCCTGGAGTGTTGGGCAGTTAAGCAATCAGCCCCAGCATTTT
TRBJ2-3,TRBV28,TRBD2,.,CATYLGGSSTDTQYF,TGTGCCACCTATTTGGGCGGGAGTAGCACAGATACGCAGTATTTT
TRBJ1-1,TRBV5-1,.,.,CASSLVGGDTEAFF,TGCGCCAGCAGCTTGGTCGGAGGGGACACTGAAGCTTTCTTT
TRBJ2-1,TRBV29-1,.,.,CSVDWATPGWEQFF,TGCAGCGTTGATTGGGCTACCCCGGGGTGGGAGCAGTTCTTC
TRBJ2-5,TRBV6-5,.,.,CASRSPGGPETQYF,TGTGCCAGCAGGTCTCCCGGGGGGCCAGAGACCCAGTACTTC
TRBJ1-5,TRBV9,.,.,CASSGEGNQPQHF,TGTGCCAGCAGCGGGGAGGGCAATCAGCCCCAGCATTTT
TRBJ1-2,TRBV6-4,TRBD1,.,CASSDPGWWTGNRYGYTF,TGTGCCAGCAGTGACCCCGGCTGGTGGACAGGGAACCGTTATGGCTACACCTTC
TRBJ2-7,TRBV6-1,TRBD2,once,CASRWTSGSYEQYF,TGTGCCAGCAGATGGACTAGCGGGAGCTACGAGCAGTACTTC
TRBJ1-2,TRBV5-4,.,.,CASSFEAEHYGYTF,TGTGCCAGCAGCTTCGAGGCGGAACACTATGGCTACACCTTC
TRBJ2-3,TRBV7-9,.,.,CASSLTGFTDTQYF,TGTGCCAGCAGCTTAACGGGTTTCACAGATACGCAGTATTTT
TRBJ2-1,TRBV6-4,.,.,CASSDSQNNEQFF,TGTGCCAGCAGTGACAGTCAGAACAATGAGCAGTTCTTC
TRBJ2-7,TRBV7-8,.,.,CASSLARTGTYEQYF,TGTGCCAGCAGCTTAGCGCGAACAGGGACCTACGAGCAGTACTTC
TRBJ1-1,TRBV5-4,.,.,CATQLGGSVGTEAFF,TGTGCCACCCAGCTTGGGGGCAGCGTGGGAACTGAAGCTTTCTTT
TRBJ2-2,TRBV9,.,.,CASSVGKNTGELFF,TGTGCCAGCAGCGTCGGGAAGAACACCGGGGAGCTGTTTTTT
TRBJ2-7,TRBV18,.,.,CASSPLSYEQYF,TGTGCCAGCTCACCCCTCTCCTACGAGCAGTACTTC
TRBJ2-7,TRBV27,TRBD2,.,CASSLEGTSGTYEQYF,TGTGCCAGCAGTTTAGAGGGGACTAGCGGCACCTACGAGCAGTACTTC
TRBJ1-5,TRBV28,.,.,CASSFSTPQPQHF,TGTGCCAGCAGTTTTAGTACCCCCCAGCCCCAGCATTTT
TRBJ2-1,TRBV9,TRBD2,.,CASSVRPGLAPSYNEQFF,TGTGCCAGCAGCGTACGGCCGGGACTAGCGCCATCCTACAATGAGCAGTTCTTC
TRBJ2-6,TRBV6-1,.,many,CASSEDSSGANVLTF,TGTGCCAGCAGTGAAGACAGCTCTGGGGCCAACGTCCTGACTTTC
TRBJ2-3,TRBV6-5,.,.,CASSYSWRDTDTQYF,TGTGCCAGCAGTTACTCTTGGCGGGACACAGATACGCAGTATTTT
TRBJ1-5,TRBV6-5,.,.,CASSYRGNQPQHF,TGTGCCAGCAGTTACAGGGGAAATCAGCCCCAGCATTTT
TRBJ2-5,TRBV20-1,TRBD2,.,CSARGGETQYF,TGCAGTGCTCGGGGGGGGGAGACCCAGTACTTC
TRBJ2-1,TRBV29-1,.,.,CSVDAGKRNEQFF,TGCAGCGTTGATGCGGGAAAGCGGAATGAGCAGTTCTTC
TRBJ1-2,TRBV29-1,.,.,CSVGQPAGGYTF,TGCAGCGTTGGGCAGCCCGCGGGTGGCTACACCTTC
TRBJ1-2,TRBV28,TRBD1,.,CASSQPPGGTLYGYTF,TGTGCCAGCAGTCAGCCTCCAGGGGGAACCCTCTATGGCTACACCTTC
TRBJ2-3,TRBV5-4,.,.,CASSLRAVFTDTQYF,TGTGCCAGCAGCTTAAGAGCGGTATTCACAGATACGCAGTATTTT
TRBJ2-2,TRBV10-1,.,.,CASSLVSATSPGELFF,TGCGCCAGCAGTTTGGTCTCCGCTACCTCACCCGGGGAGCTGTTTTTT
TRBJ1-6,TRBV6-1,TRBD1,.,CASSMDREYNSPLHF,TGTGCCAGCTCAATGGACAGGGAGTATAATTCACCCCTCCACTTT
TRBJ1-4,TRBV28,.,.,CASSGVEGPNEKLFF,TGTGCCAGCAGTGGGGTGGAGGGGCCAAATGAAAAACTGTTTTTT
TRBJ1-1,TRBV6-1,.,.,CASMLPTNTEAFF,TGTGCCAGTATGTTGCCTACGAACACTGAAGCTTTCTTT
TRBJ2-1,TRBV2,.,.,CASSEGLGPHNEQFF,TGTGCCAGCAGTGAAGGGCTAGGCCCTCACAATGAGCAGTTCTTC
TRBJ2-7,TRBV6-5,TRBD2,once,CASSYAGGGRGYEQYF,TGTGCCAGCAGTTACGCGGGCGGGGGACGGGGATACGAGCAGTACTTC
TRBJ2-7,TRBV19,.,.,CASSIDRGSYEQYF,TGTGCCAGTAGTATAGACAGGGGATCCTACGAGCAGTACTTC
TRBJ1-2,TRBV25-1,TRBD1,.,CASRQGDGGYTF,TGTGCCAGCAGGCAGGGGGACGGTGGCTACACCTTC
TRBJ2-7,TRBV2,.,.,CASSEVGEQYF,TGTGCCAGCAGTGAAGTCGGCGAGCAGTACTTC
TRBJ2-1,TRBV11-1,TRBD2,.,CASSPRYLAGYNEQFF,TGTGCCAGCAGCCCCCGGTATCTAGCGGGGTACAATGAGCAGTTCTTC
TRBJ2-7,TRBV11-2,.,.,CASSPRPGLYEQYF,TGTGCCAGCAGCCCCCGACCGGGGTTGTACGAGCAGTACTTC
TRBJ2-1,TRBV19,TRBD2,.,CASSIWGLASYNEQFF,TGTGCCAGTAGTATTTGGGGACTAGCCTCCTACAATGAGCAGTTCTTC
TRBJ2-7,TRBV28,TRBD1,.,CASSFAGRNGQGNYEQYF,TGTGCCAGCAGTTTTGCAGGAAGAAATGGACAGGGCAACTACGAGCAGTACTTC
TRBJ2-1,TRBV7-9,TRBD1,.,CASSKGTDLYNEQFF,TGTGCCAGCAGCAAGGGGACAGATCTATACAATGAGCAGTTCTTC
TRBJ2-4,TRBV9,TRBD1,.,CASSPWTGGDIQYF,TGTGCCAGCAGCCCCTGGACAGGGGGTGACATTCAGTACTTC
TRBJ2-2,TRBV2,TRBD1,.,CASIRQGYTGELFF,TGTGCCAGCATCAGACAGGGTTACACCGGGGAGCTGTTTTTT
TRBJ2-1,TRBV5-1,TRBD2,.,CASSARTSGYYNEQFF,TGCGCCAGCAGCGCTCGGACTAGCGGGTATTACAATGAGCAGTTCTTC
TRBJ2-4,TRBV25-1,.,once,CASSATTVAKNIQYF,TGTGCCAGCAGTGCGACAACCGTAGCCAAAAACATTCAGTACTTC
TRBJ2-3,TRBV6-1,TRBD1,.,CARQGGTDTQYF,TGTGCCAGACAGGGGGGCACAGATACGCAGTATTTT
TRBJ2-3,TRBV5-4,TRBD2,.,CASSSSGRLTDTQYF,TGTGCCAGCAGCTCTAGCGGGAGGCTGACAGATACGCAGTATTTT
TRBJ2-7,TRBV27,.,.,CACGRGAYEQYF,TGTGCCTGCGGCAGGGGAGCCTACGAGCAGTACTTC
TRBJ1-1,TRBV6-1,TRBD1,.,CASSDYSGGNTEAFF,TGTGCCAGCAGTGATTATTCAGGGGGAAACACTGAAGCTTTCTTT
TRBJ2-1,TRBV28,TRBD1,.,CASRLTGDEQFF,TGTGCCAGCAGGCTGACAGGGGATGAGCAGTTCTTC
TRBJ1-6,TRBV19,.,once,CASSIGRMSPLHF,TGTGCCAGTAGTATAGGCAGGATGTCACCCCTCCACTTT
TRBJ2-3,TRBV6-5,TRBD2,.,CASSYSLAEGTDTQYF,TGTGCCAGCAGTTACTCGCTAGCGGAGGGCACAGATACGCAGTATTTT
TRBJ1-1,TRBV19,.,.,CASTWRPGLDTEAFF,TGTGCCAGTACTTGGCGCCCAGGGTTGGACACTGAAGCTTTCTTT
TRBJ2-7,TRBV18,.,.,CASSSTGEGLMLYEQYF,TGTGCCAGCTCATCAACGGGTGAGGGATTAATGTTATACGAGCAGTACTTC